This T cell receptor beta chain was sequenced in a study of blood T cell repertoires in COVID-19 (dated by TCRdb to about 2020). Background on the whole study: Collaborator samples came from the United States, Italy and Spain and covered acute and convalescent phases of COVID-19. The repertoires were made available in a free public database intended to serve as a resource for research on the immune response to SARS-CoV-2. Subjects who had been exposed to COVID-19, were actively infected with it, or had recovered from it provided the deeply sampled blood TCRbeta repertoires that made up the dataset. Samples came from the ongoing ImmuneRACE study (first 160 participants) plus 1,254 subjects from 6 global collaborators. A de-identified subject ID, COVID-19 status, age in years and sex were almost always included in the sample metadata. Where available, HLA class I and class II types were taken from metadata supplied by the sample provider and were not determined by assay-based typing. The material from the prospective study consisted of cDNA or gDNA derived from T cells, B-cell-depleted T cells, or PBMCs. The research as a whole found: The quantity of clinical and demographic metadata differed by source and by participant and was supplied without curation.

Comment on this clone: Its antigen is still unknown. No base quality information exists; no much larger clone differs at one position.

The CDR3, from cysteine to phenylalanine, totals 13 residues. Solely the CDR3 DNA is kept, with 39 bases framed from the first base. Via the germline V gene, CDR1 is ENHRY and CDR2 SYGVKD. Relative to germline, V is 4 bases shorter and J is 3 bases shorter, with 9 bases between their ends. Each collaborating institution followed its own protocols to collect whole blood in K2EDTA tubes. For TCRbeta analysis, collaborators shipped samples in one of three forms: frozen whole blood, isolated PBMCs, or DNA extracted from either of those sample types. TCRbeta CDR3 regions were amplified from genomic DNA by means of the immunoSEQ Assay, a bias-controlled multiplex PCR. In the source study's methods: Nucleated cell counts per sample were estimated from amplification of reference gene primers within the assay. To quantify the absolute abundance of each unique TCRbeta CDR3 rearrangement, sequence reads were collapsed and filtered. For each sample, productive Simpson clonality was calculated by taking the square root of Simpson's diversity index across productive rearrangements. Entries here come from immuneACCESS through TCRdb and include only in-frame sequences with V and J called. Some clones fail to appear in such tables; in the studies checked, an unresolved V gene covers under half of the shortfall, and the cause of the remainder is unknown. V, J and clone size derive from that table, while D and trimming were established from the DNA sequence. In all, the sample holds some 40,000 clones, and 75% to 90% of those were seen once. The ten largest clones represent around a fifth of the sample.

This receptor chain uses TRBV10-3 and TRBJ1-1, with TRBD1 as a weak D call on 5 bases. This clonotype was sampled from a man in his 70s with acute or convalescent COVID-19. Specimen: peripheral blood. In nucleotides, the sequence is TGTGCCATCAGTGGGGGCATGGACACTGAAGCTTTCTTT. Translated, it reads CAISGGMDTEAFF.